These 20 T cell receptor beta chains share one sample of origin, sequenced in a study of T cell responses to AZD1222 COVID-19 vaccine (dated by TCRdb to about 2021). The library was made by the immunoSEQ multiplex PCR assay. Held by TCRdb, this immuneACCESS table contains in-frame sequences only and omits some clones. Under half of the omission traces to an unresolved V gene where checked; the cause of the rest is unknown. The sample profile shows about 150,000 clones; more than 90% of them were found once. The ten most abundant clones make up 1.6% of the sample. The label giving this sample's time point can be read as: baseline before first vaccination. The sequencing here drew on peripheral blood, taken on day 0 of AZD1222 vaccination. Every receptor here comes from an adult in good health.

V is TRBV5-6 and J is TRBJ2-1, with TRBD2 as a possible D gene (6 bases). Germline CDR1 reads SGHDT; CDR2 reads YYEEEE. Trimming cost V 4 bases and J 0 bases, with 14 bases left between them. This CDR3 region has 16 residues. The CDR3 sequence is CASSPPGVSSYNEQFF. CDR3 DNA sequence: TGTGCCAGCAGCCCTCCGGGGGTAAGCTCCTACAATGAGCAGTTCTTC.

The V call is TRBV7-9, the J call TRBJ2-1, with 7 positions matching TRBD1. CDR3 length equals 16 residues. Trimming removed 5 bases from V and 2 bases from J; junction bases left unmatched: 9. Germline V gives CDR1 SEHNR, CDR2 FQNEAQ (reference sequence). CDR3 DNA sequence: TGTGCCAGCAGCCCTCGGGTAGGGGGCCCCTACAATGAGCAGTTCTTC. Translation gives CASSPRVGGPYNEQFF. The variable domain in full, completed from reference TRBV7-9 and TRBJ2-1, reads DTGVSQNPRHKITKRGQNVTFRCDPISEHNRLYWYRQTLGQGPEFLTYFQNEAQLEKSRLLSDRFSAERPKGSFSTLEIQRTEQGDSAMYLCASSPRVGGPYNEQFFGPGTRLTVL.

This chain uses TRBV11-2 with TRBJ1-2; unclear D gene. This CDR3 has 11 residues. Germline CDR1 reads SGHAT; CDR2 reads FQNNGV. Trimming stripped 2 bases from V and 6 bases from J, with 4 bases between. The CDR3 loop reads CASSLSNGYTF. For the CDR3, the DNA is TGTGCCAGCAGCTTATCCAATGGCTACACCTTC.

This clone was seen only once. The chain employs TRBV7-8 and TRBJ2-7; D perhaps matches TRBD2 (5 bases). Germline-derived CDR1 and CDR2 are SGHVS and FQNEAQ. This CDR3 has 13 residues. The V end was cut by 5 bases, the J end by 3 bases, with 11 bases between. DNA for the CDR3: TGTGCCAGCAGCCGATACCGGGACTACGAGCAGTACTTC. It specifies CASSRYRDYEQYF.

The chain carries TRBV6-5 and TRBJ2-7; 9 bases are shared with TRBD1. The CDR3 runs 13 residues. CDR1 is MNHEY, CDR2 SVGAGI, per germline. V was clipped by 6 bases and J by 9 bases; unmatched bases: 9. The CDR3 loop reads CASRLGTGSVQYF. The CDR3, as DNA: TGTGCCAGCAGGCTTGGGACAGGGAGTGTGCAGTACTTC.

The J gene is TRBJ2-3, the V gene TRBV2, with D uncertain. Germline V gene data show CDR1 as SNHLY and CDR2 as FYNNEI. This CDR3 is built from 12 residues. The V end was cut by 3 bases, the J end by 5 bases, with 6 bases between. The CDR3 nucleotides read TGTGCCAGCAGTGATGCTGGAGATACGCAGTATTTT. Its translation: CASSDAGDTQYF.

J is TRBJ2-1 and V is TRBV27; 8 bases fit TRBD2. V shed 3 bases and J 8 bases; nucleotides not matched to a gene: 9. This CDR3 spans 15 amino acids. Germline V CDR1 and CDR2: MNHEY, SMNVEV (reference sequence). The CDR3 DNA reads as TGTGCCAGCAGTTTTACCGGGACTAGTATTGATGAGCAGTTCTTC. It codes for CASSFTGTSIDEQFF.

This chain connects TRBV20-1 to TRBJ1-3; unclear D gene. This CDR3 region has 11 residues. Trimming removed 3 bases at V and 8 bases at J, with 8 bases between. CDR1 is DFQATT, CDR2 SNEGSKA, per germline (reference sequence). CDR3 in DNA: TGCAGTGCTAGTGATGAATACACCATATATTTT. It yields the protein CSASDEYTIYF.

This chain connects TRBV2 to TRBJ2-1; possibly TRBD2 for D (7 bases). CDR1 and CDR2 from the germline V gene are SNHLY and FYNNEI. Trimming pared 4 bases from V and 12 bases from J, leaving 22 bases between. The CDR3 contains 15 residues. The CDR3 sequence: CASSAPGAAGARQFF. Written as DNA, the CDR3 is TGTGCCAGCAGTGCCCCGGGTGCGGCGGGGGCCCGGCAGTTCTTC.

The V gene is TRBV7-9, the J gene TRBJ1-2; the match to TRBD1 covers 9 bases. Losses at the gene ends were 5 bases for V and 3 bases for J; bases not matched to a gene: 7. The CDR3 runs to 15 residues. Germline CDR1 SEHNR, CDR2 FQNEAQ (reference sequence). The CDR3 DNA sequence: TGTGCCAGCAGCGCGACGACAGGGGGAGACTATGGCTACACCTTC. Translating gives CASSATTGGDYGYTF.

This clone was observed once. The V call is TRBV5-1, the J call TRBJ1-2, with D possibly matching TRBD1 (5 bases). The CDR3 totals 14 residues. V dropped 4 bases and J dropped 6 bases, with 16 bases sitting between them. Germline assignment: CDR1 SGHRS and CDR2 YFSETQ. This chain's CDR3 is CASSPSRVEDGYTF. The CDR3 DNA is TGCGCCAGCAGCCCGTCCAGGGTAGAAGATGGCTACACCTTC.

This chain joins TRBV18 and TRBJ1-1, with a tentative D call TRBD1 (5 bases). The ends were cut back, 2 bases at V and 4 bases at J, with 14 bases in the middle. This CDR3 contains 15 residues. Per germline, CDR1 KGHSH and CDR2 LQKENI. The CDR3 nucleotides read TGTGCCAGCTCACCATTCATCGGGGGAAGCACTGAAGCTTTCTTT. Translating it yields CASSPFIGGSTEAFF.

The gene calls are TRBV11-2 and TRBJ2-1; no reliable D call. In germline, CDR1 is SGHAT, CDR2 FQNNGV. This CDR3 has 13 residues. V lost 5 bases and J lost 4, with 9 bases in between. The CDR3 bases are TGTGCCAGCAGCCCCCAGGCTTACAATGAGCAGTTCTTC. Residues: CASSPQAYNEQFF.

The rearrangement joins TRBV2 to TRBJ2-1, with 13 nucleotides matching TRBD2. The CDR3 is made up of 14 amino acids. Germline trimming cut 5 bases from V and 8 bases from J; bases unmatched to any gene: 3. CDR1 is SNHLY and CDR2 is FYNNEI in the germline V gene. The CDR3 protein is CASSRTSGSDEQFF. CDR3 DNA: TGTGCCAGCAGTCGGACTAGCGGGAGCGATGAGCAGTTCTTC. Drawing the rest from reference TRBV2 and TRBJ2-1, the complete variable domain is EPEVTQTPSHQVTQMGQEVILRCVPISNHLYFYWYRQILGQKVEFLVSFYNNEISEKSEIFDDQFSVERPDGSNFTLKIRSTKLEDSAMYFCASSRTSGSDEQFFGPGTRLTVL.

V and J are TRBV7-8 and TRBJ1-5, with a possible D match to TRBD1 (5 bases). Germline assignment: CDR1 SGHVS and CDR2 FQNEAQ. This CDR3 region has 15 residues. V dropped 0 bases and J dropped 6 bases, with 12 bases sitting between them. The CDR3 DNA reads as TGTGCCAGCAGCTTAGCGCGCGGGGGAGGTCAGCCCCAGCATTTT. Residues: CASSLARGGGQPQHF.

The CDR3 DNA reads TGTGCCAGCAGCTTAAGGACAGGGGAGGATGAGCAGTTCTTC. This sequence encodes CASSLRTGEDEQFF. This chain uses TRBV5-4 with TRBJ2-1; 9 positions agree with TRBD1. This CDR3 region has 14 residues. Per germline, CDR1 SGHNT and CDR2 YYREEE (reference sequence). The junction had 5 bases not matched to a gene; V was cut back by 2 bases and J by 8 bases. Supplemented by reference TRBV5-4 and TRBJ2-1, the full variable domain reads ETGVTQSPTHLIKTRGQQVTLRCSSQSGHNTVSWYQQALGQGPQFIFQYYREEENGRGNFPPRFSGLQFPNYSSELNVNALELDDSALYLCASSLRTGEDEQFFGPGTRLTVL.

The chain is built from TRBV18 and TRBJ2-5; D gene uncertain. Germline assignment: CDR1 KGHSH and CDR2 LQKENI. The V gene lost 1 base and the J gene lost 5 bases, with 11 bases spanning the gap. This CDR3 region has 14 residues. CDR3 coding DNA: TGTGCCAGCTCACCACGGACCGTGGGTGAGACCCAGTACTTC. It yields the protein CASSPRTVGETQYF.

The chain has TRBV6-1 and TRBJ1-2, with D unresolved. Trimming removed 1 base at V and 4 bases at J, with 13 bases between. The V gene's germline CDR1 is MNHNS and CDR2 SASEGT. This CDR3 has 15 residues. CDR3 sequence: CASSEVGKPLYGYTF. The CDR3 bases are TGTGCCAGCAGTGAAGTGGGGAAACCCCTCTATGGCTACACCTTC.

The chain employs TRBV7-9 and TRBJ1-4; 8 bases are shared with TRBD1. Per the germline V gene, CDR1 is SEHNR and CDR2 is FQNEAQ (reference sequence). After removal of 0 bases from V and 0 bases from J, the junction contained 9 bases not matched to a gene. CDR3 length equals 19 residues. The CDR3: CASSLARDRSLATNEKLFF. In DNA, the CDR3 is TGTGCCAGCAGCTTAGCGCGGGACAGGTCCCTTGCAACTAATGAAAAACTGTTTTTT. The full variable domain, its missing parts supplied by reference TRBV7-9 and TRBJ1-4, is DTGVSQNPRHKITKRGQNVTFRCDPISEHNRLYWYRQTLGQGPEFLTYFQNEAQLEKSRLLSDRFSAERPKGSFSTLEIQRTEQGDSAMYLCASSLARDRSLATNEKLFFGSGTQLSVL.

CDR3 in DNA: TGTGCCAGCAGCCGGGGACCCGACTCCTACAATGAGCAGTTCTTC. Amino acid sequence: CASSRGPDSYNEQFF. The chain is built from TRBV3-1 (or the pseudogene TRBV3-2) and TRBJ2-1; D tentatively fits TRBD1 or TRBD2 (5 bases each). Trimming removed 4 bases from V and 0 bases from J, with 10 bases in between. CDR1 is LGHDT and CDR2 is YNNKEL in the germline V gene (reference sequence). The CDR3 extends over 15 amino acids.